Listed here are 27 T cell receptor beta chains from one sample, sequenced in a study of blood T cells in healthy people across ages. A second PCR of about 7 to 12 cycles used a sample-barcoded 5' primer and a J-beta primer mix. A single record per CDR3 protein comes from TCRdb applying MiXCR to the 5' RACE reads. The repertoire holds some 1.7 million distinct CDR3 sequences, roughly 28% seen once, with 7.7% in the top ten. The source material was blood. Receptors were obtained from a woman aged 30 to 39 in good health.

Ten or more counts support this clonotype. V gene TRBV7-2 combines with J gene TRBJ2-3; D gene unclear. V lost 1 base and J 6 bases, leaving 8 bases between the germline ends. The CDR3 length is 13 residues. Germline CDR1 is SGHTA and CDR2 is FQGNSA. In DNA form, the CDR3 reads TGTGCCAGCAGCTTAGAGCCTACTGATACGCAGTATTTT. The encoded protein is CASSLEPTDTQYF.

Only a few counts were recorded for this clonotype. The chain is built from TRBV15 and TRBJ1-2; D is unclear. The germline gives CDR1 LNHNV, CDR2 YYDKDF (reference sequence). The CDR3 consists of 14 residues. Trimming left V 6 bases short and J 2 bases short, with 13 bases between. As DNA, the CDR3 is TGTGCCACCAGTCGCCCCTGGCCGAACTATGGCTACACCTTC. Its protein product is CATSRPWPNYGYTF.

Of note for this clonotype: At one end the junction does not follow the germline gene, possibly because of a read error. This sequence joins TRBV15 and TRBJ2-3; D is unclear. This CDR3 comprises 13 residues. The germline V gene encodes CDR1 LNHNV and CDR2 YYDKDF (reference sequence). The CDR3 DNA is TGTGCCACCAGGAGAGTACCCACAGATACGCAGTATTTT. Amino acid sequence: CATRRVPTDTQYF.

This clonotype was seen ten or more times. V gene TRBV7-8 combines with J gene TRBJ2-3; 9 bases are a match to TRBD1. Germline V gene lookup returns CDR1 SGHVS and CDR2 FQNEAQ. V shed 1 base, J shed 6 bases, and the junction held 5 bases outside the gene matches. The CDR3 consists of 15 residues. CDR3 amino acids: CASSLVGTGSDTQYF. Written as DNA, the CDR3 is TGTGCCAGCAGCTTAGTTGGGACAGGGTCCGATACGCAGTATTTT. Drawing the rest from reference TRBV7-8 and TRBJ2-3, the complete variable domain is GAGVSQSPRYKVAKRGQDVALRCDPISGHVSLFWYQQALGQGPEFLTYFQNEAQLDKSGLPSDRFFAERPEGSVSTLKIQRTQQEDSAVYLCASSLVGTGSDTQYFGPGTRLTVL.

This clonotype occurred a few times. V is TRBV7-9 and J is TRBJ2-1; D gene uncertain. The CDR3 has 13 amino acids. Trimming removed 5 bases from V and 10 bases from J, with 15 bases in between. Germline V lookup: CDR1 SEHNR, CDR2 FQNEAQ (reference sequence). This CDR3 reads CASSPDANREQFF. The CDR3 nucleotides read TGTGCCAGCAGCCCCGATGCTAACCGAGAGCAGTTCTTC.

This clonotype has more than one count but fewer than ten. The CDR3 DNA is TGCAGCGTCTACGACGTAACCGGGGAGCTGTTTTTT. Encoded protein: CSVYDVTGELFF. V usage is TRBV29-1 and J usage is TRBJ1-4; no reliable D call. The DNA end is more similar to TRBJ2-2, so the J call may be wrong. CDR1 and CDR2 (germline): SQVTM, ANQGSEA. The CDR3 contains 12 residues.

The chain uses TRBV5-1 and TRBJ1-2; D may be TRBD1 (5 bases). This CDR3 has 15 residues. The V gene's germline CDR1 is SGHRS and CDR2 YFSETQ. V lost 2 bases to trimming and J lost 6 bases, with 17 bases between them. This chain's CDR3 is CASSFRTGVCDGYTF. CDR3 bases: TGCGCCAGCAGCTTTAGGACGGGGGTCTGTGATGGCTACACCTTC. The full variable domain, with the rest looked up from reference TRBV5-1 and TRBJ1-2, is KAGVTQTPRYLIKTRGQQVTLSCSPISGHRSVSWYQQTPGQGLQFLFEYFSETQRNKGNFPGRFSGRQFSNSRSEMNVSTLELGDSALYLCASSFRTGVCDGYTFGSGTRLTVV.

The table lists this clonotype with many counts. The chain uses TRBV29-1 and TRBJ2-7, with D possibly matching TRBD2 (6 bases). V shed 7 bases and J shed 0 bases, with 13 bases lying between them. This CDR3 spans 13 amino acids. Germline CDR1 is SQVTM and CDR2 is ANQGSEA. CDR3 residues: CSGKGGNSYEQYF. CDR3 DNA sequence: TGCAGCGGAAAGGGAGGTAACTCCTACGAGCAGTACTTC.

The chain couples TRBV20-1 to TRBJ2-1; the D gene is possibly TRBD1 (5 bases). Between the trimmed V and J ends, which lost 6 bases and 6 bases, there was a span of 18 bases. The CDR3 length is 14 residues. The germline V gene encodes CDR1 DFQATT and CDR2 SNEGSKA (reference sequence). The CDR3 DNA reads as TGCAGTGCCTACAAGCCCCTTGGGGCCAATGAGCAGTTCTTC. The encoded protein is CSAYKPLGANEQFF.

This clonotype appeared many times. The chain has TRBV15 and TRBJ1-2; D call uncertain. CDR3 length: 12 residues. Germline loops: CDR1 LNHNV, CDR2 YYDKDF (reference sequence). Deletions cut 0 bases from V and 4 bases from J, with 3 bases between. CDR3 coding DNA: TGTGCCACCAGCAGAGACAGCTATGGCTACACCTTC. Translation gives CATSRDSYGYTF.

A word on this clonotype: The junction does not match germline at one end; this may be a read error. J is TRBJ2-5 and V is TRBV2; D is uncertain. Germline V CDR1 and CDR2: SNHLY, FYNNEI. The CDR3 spans 13 residues. The CDR3 sequence is CVSSVGPLGTQYF. DNA for the CDR3: TGTGTCAGCAGTGTTGGGCCCCTCGGGACCCAGTACTTC.

This clonotype has only a few counts. This chain connects TRBV11-2 to TRBJ2-7; 10 nucleotides agree with TRBD1. The last part of the DNA fits TRBJ2-5 better; the J call may be wrong. CDR1 and CDR2 from the germline V gene are SGHAT and FQNNGV. The CDR3 consists of 14 residues. CDR3 sequence reads: CASLSTGGLETQYF. The CDR3 coding sequence is TGTGCCAGCCTCTCGACAGGGGGCCTTGAGACCCAGTACTTC.

This clonotype was seen a single time. This chain links TRBV12-3 or TRBV12-4 with TRBJ2-4; D is unresolved. The J call may be wrong; the DNA end is better matched by TRBJ2-7. The CDR3 sequence is 14 residues long. The DNA of the CDR3 is TGTGCCAGTGGCATGGCAGGAAACTCCTACGAGCAGTACTTC. This codes for CASGMAGNSYEQYF.

This clonotype was counted only a few times. The chain couples TRBV7-9 to TRBJ2-1, with TRBD2 identical over 9 bases. Per the germline V gene, CDR1 is SEHNR and CDR2 is FQNEAQ (reference sequence). V was pared by 5 bases and J by 15 bases, with 14 bases of the junction left unmatched. This CDR3 spans 14 amino acids. CDR3 coding DNA: TGTGCCAGCAGCCCGCGGGCTAGCGGGGCTTTTAGGTTCTTC. Residues: CASSPRASGAFRFF.

This clonotype occurred a few times. This chain uses TRBV29-1 with TRBJ2-7, with 9 bases matching TRBD2. J was trimmed by 0 bases and V by 7 bases; bases with no gene match: 22. Germline loops: CDR1 SQVTM, CDR2 ANQGSEA. The CDR3 contains 19 residues. As DNA, the CDR3 is TGCAGCGCCGTTCCGGGGACAGAGATTAGCGGGAGCCGCTCCTACGAGCAGTACTTC. Translated: CSAVPGTEISGSRSYEQYF.

This chain joins TRBV9 and TRBJ2-3; 13 bases agree with TRBD2. V lost 2 bases to trimming and J lost 6 bases; unmatched junction nucleotides: 6. The CDR3 totals 16 residues. Germline CDR1 and CDR2: SGDLS and YYNGEE. DNA of the CDR3: TGTGCCAGCAGCGTGATACTAGCGGGAGGGGCGGATACGCAGTATTTT. This translates into CASSVILAGGADTQYF.

In this sample, this clonotype turned up many times. The rearrangement joins TRBV20-1 to TRBJ2-1, with 10 nucleotides matching TRBD2. V lost 1 base to trimming and J lost 6 bases; unmatched junction nucleotides: 6. CDR3 size: 15 residues. The germline V gene encodes CDR1 DFQATT and CDR2 SNEGSKA (reference sequence). As DNA, the CDR3 is TGCAGTGCTAGAGTTCGGGGACTAGCGTCCAATGAGCAGTTCTTC. Encoded protein: CSARVRGLASNEQFF.

This clonotype was counted many times. The chain joins TRBV20-1 to TRBJ2-7; 7 bases are a match to TRBD2. V was pared by 3 bases and J by 2 bases, with 4 bases of the junction left unmatched. The length of the CDR3 is 13 residues. CDR1 and CDR2 (germline): DFQATT, SNEGSKA (reference sequence). The CDR3 region has the DNA TGCAGTGCTAGTGAGCGGGGCCCCTACGAGCAGTACTTC. Its protein product is CSASERGPYEQYF.

The genes are TRBV6-2 or TRBV6-3 and TRBJ2-1; 12 nucleotides match TRBD2. This CDR3 is built from 16 residues. V shed 4 bases and J 5 bases; nucleotides not matched to a gene: 6. CDR1 and CDR2 from the germline V gene are MNHEY and SVGEGT. CDR3 DNA sequence: TGTGCCAGCAGTTGCTCGAGACTAGCGGGAGACAATGAGCAGTTCTTC. Protein sequence: CASSCSRLAGDNEQFF.

The V gene is TRBV29-1, the J gene TRBJ2-1; unclear D gene. Germline V gives CDR1 SQVTM, CDR2 ANQGSEA. The CDR3 covers 13 residues. Trimming removed 3 bases at V and 10 bases at J, with 16 bases between. In nucleotides, the CDR3 is TGCAGCGTTGATCTGGGGAAGCTATACGAGCAGTTCTTC. Translated: CSVDLGKLYEQFF.

This clonotype was detected only a few times. Possible read error: a much larger clone is one base away. V usage is TRBV12-3 or TRBV12-4 and J usage is TRBJ2-1; weak D call: TRBD1 (5 bases). Trimming cost V 2 bases and J 13 bases, with 15 bases left between them. This CDR3 is built from 13 residues. CDR3 sequence (DNA): TGTGCCAGCAGTTTATGGGGCGTAGAGACCCAGTTCTTC. As protein: CASSLWGVETQFF.

There are many counts of this clonotype. The rearrangement joins TRBV20-1 to TRBJ2-1; D is undetermined. Trimming pared 0 bases from V and 4 bases from J, leaving 4 bases between. CDR3 size: 12 residues. The germline V gene encodes CDR1 DFQATT and CDR2 SNEGSKA (reference sequence). The CDR3 is CSAREEYNEQFF. CDR3 bases: TGCAGTGCTAGAGAGGAATACAATGAGCAGTTCTTC.

This clonotype was found a few times. The J gene is TRBJ2-3, the V gene TRBV15; D remains unclear. There are 13 residues in the CDR3. Germline loops: CDR1 LNHNV, CDR2 YYDKDF (reference sequence). V gave up 5 bases and J gave up 6 bases, with 12 bases separating them. CDR3 nucleotides: TGTGCCACCAGCTCGCATCCTGGGGATACGCAGTATTTT. Protein: CATSSHPGDTQYF.

In its sample, this clonotype was seen once. V gene TRBV18 combines with J gene TRBJ2-2, with a possible D match to TRBD2 (6 bases). The V gene's germline CDR1 is KGHSH and CDR2 LQKENI. With 3 bases removed from V and 1 base from J, the gap between germline ends came to 15 bases. The CDR3 length is 17 residues. The CDR3 coding sequence is TGTGCCAGCTCACCTCTATCGACTAGAAAGAACACCGGGGAGCTGTTTTTT. Amino acids: CASSPLSTRKNTGELFF.

CDR3 protein: CASSYGRAREQFF. The CDR3 DNA is TGTGCCAGCAGTTACGGGAGGGCGAGGGAGCAGTTCTTC. The chain combines TRBV6-5 with TRBJ2-1; TRBD2 matches at 7 bases. Germline V gene sequence: CDR1 MNHEY, CDR2 SVGAGI. With 2 bases clipped from V and 10 bases from J, the junction kept 5 bases outside the gene matches. This CDR3 region has 13 residues.

This clonotype occurred a few times. V usage is TRBV7-9 and J usage is TRBJ1-6; no definite D call. Trimming stripped 1 base from V and 7 bases from J, with 11 bases between. The CDR3 runs 15 residues. CDR1 is SEHNR, CDR2 FQNEAQ, per germline (reference sequence). The CDR3 DNA reads TGTGCCAGCAGCTTAGGCAGCGCGGCCAATTCACCCCTCCACTTT. It is translated as CASSLGSAANSPLHF.

This clonotype was seen a handful of times. The chain carries TRBV7-3 and TRBJ2-1, with D possibly matching TRBD1 (5 bases). CDR1 and CDR2 (germline): SGHTA, FQGTGA. The CDR3 covers 11 residues. Trimming left V 8 bases short and J 9 bases short, with 11 bases between. The CDR3 loop is CASWIQVEQFF. The CDR3 DNA reads as TGTGCCAGCTGGATACAGGTTGAGCAGTTCTTC.